These 3 T cell receptor beta chains were all obtained from the same sample, sequenced in a study of T cells after yellow fever vaccination. Using its own MiXCR run on the 5' RACE reads, TCRdb lists one record per CDR3 protein. Of hundreds of thousands of distinct CDR3 sequences listed, about 13% were seen once; the top ten hold around an eighth. This specimen consisted of PBMCs, obtained on the day of the yellow fever booster vaccination. These receptors originate from a man aged 25-45 years who received the YFV17D yellow fever vaccine.

This clonotype turned up a few times. The chain is built from TRBV4-3 and TRBJ2-3; tentatively, D is TRBD2 (5 bases). Germline CDR1 and CDR2: LGHNA and YSLEER. This CDR3 has 17 amino acids. V was pared by 0 bases and J by 4 bases, with 17 bases between. CDR3 DNA: TGCGCCAGCAGCCAAGATGCTCGCCCAGCGAGGGCAGATACGCAGTATTTT. Residues: CASSQDARPARADTQYF.

In this sample, this clonotype turned up a few times. CDR3 in amino acids: CSVGVWGGSSYEQYF. The CDR3 DNA reads TGCAGCGTTGGAGTCTGGGGTGGCAGCTCCTACGAGCAGTACTTC. The chain has TRBV29-1 and TRBJ2-7, with no clear D. V shed 4 bases and J shed 0 bases, with 16 bases lying between them. Germline V gives CDR1 SQVTM, CDR2 ANQGSEA. The CDR3 is made up of 15 amino acids.

The chain employs TRBV2 and TRBJ1-1, with D maybe TRBD1 (5 bases). The CDR3 runs to 13 residues. CDR1 is SNHLY and CDR2 is FYNNEI in the germline V gene. Deletions cut 6 bases from V and 0 bases from J, with 8 bases between. For the CDR3, the DNA is TGTGCCAGCAGCAGACAGTTGAACACTGAAGCTTTCTTT. Its protein is CASSRQLNTEAFF.